These 8 T cell receptor beta chains came from one sample sequenced in a study of blood T cell repertoires in COVID-19. The data were produced by immunoSEQ multiplex PCR, yet TCRdb's version contains in-frame clones alone and is incomplete. The sample lists roughly 320,000 clones; 86% were seen once. The sequenced sample consisted of PBMCs or T cells enriched from blood (not recorded which). These TCRs come from a man aged 30 to 45 who had recovered from COVID-19.

The rearrangement links TRBV5-1 to TRBJ2-3; TRBD1 matches at 11 bases. The V and J ends lost 9 bases and 8 bases, in that order; junction bases with no gene match: 11. CDR3 length: 14 residues. Germline-derived CDR1 and CDR2 are SGHRS and YFSETQ. Here the CDR3 reads CATHSGQGAGTQYF. In DNA form, the CDR3 reads TGCGCCACGCATTCCGGACAGGGGGCTGGTACGCAGTATTTT.

The chain couples TRBV10-2 to TRBJ2-7; D is perhaps TRBD2 (5 bases). Trimming pared 2 bases from V and 3 bases from J, leaving 14 bases between. CDR1 is WSHSY, CDR2 SAAADI, per germline. The CDR3 consists of 15 residues. The CDR3 here is CASSEIGGAFYEQYF. The CDR3 DNA sequence: TGCGCCAGCAGTGAGATTGGAGGAGCGTTCTACGAGCAGTACTTC.

This chain connects TRBV30 to TRBJ2-5; D is ambiguous. V dropped 2 bases and J dropped 1 base, with 8 bases sitting between them. CDR3 length: 13 residues. The germline V gene has CDR1 GTSNPN and CDR2 SVGIG (reference sequence). The CDR3 here is CAWSRRLQETQYF. CDR3 nucleotides: TGTGCCTGGAGTCGCAGACTCCAAGAGACCCAGTACTTC.

CDR3 in amino acids: CASKTRDRVNTEAFF. CDR3 sequence (DNA): TGTGCCAGTAAGACCCGCGACAGAGTGAACACTGAAGCTTTCTTT. The genes are TRBV19 and TRBJ1-1; perhaps TRBD1 as D (5 bases). The CDR3 has 15 amino acids. V shed 7 bases and J shed 0 bases, with 15 bases lying between them. The germline V gene encodes CDR1 LNHDA and CDR2 SQIVND (reference sequence).

This chain joins TRBV6-5 and TRBJ1-2, with unresolved D. CDR1 is MNHEY and CDR2 is SVGAGI in the germline V gene. The CDR3 has 14 amino acids. V gave up 0 bases and J gave up 0 bases, with 5 bases separating them. The CDR3 spells CASSYSHTNYGYTF. CDR3 in DNA: TGTGCCAGCAGTTACTCGCACACTAACTATGGCTACACCTTC.

The chain uses TRBV28 and TRBJ2-1; TRBD1 is a possible D gene (6 bases). Germline-derived CDR1 and CDR2 are MDHEN and SYDVKM. Trimming removed 2 bases from V and 8 bases from J, with 16 bases in between. CDR3 length equals 15 residues. Here the CDR3 reads CASSLGGRGRDEQFF. The CDR3, as DNA: TGTGCCAGCAGTTTAGGGGGCAGGGGCAGGGATGAGCAGTTCTTC. The whole variable domain, filled in from reference TRBV28 and TRBJ2-1, reads DVKVTQSSRYLVKRTGEKVFLECVQDMDHENMFWYRQDPGLGLRLIYFSYDVKMKEKGDIPEGYSVSREKKERFSLILESASTNQTSMYLCASSLGGRGRDEQFFGPGTRLTVL.

The chain joins TRBV5-1 to TRBJ1-5, with a tentative D call TRBD1 (5 bases). This CDR3 has 15 amino acids. Germline values: CDR1 SGHRS, CDR2 YFSETQ. The germline V and J ends were trimmed by 4 bases and 7 bases, with 18 bases remaining between them. CDR3 DNA: TGCGCCAGCAGCGAATGGGGCGCGAATCTACAGCCCCAGCATTTT. This translates into CASSEWGANLQPQHF.

This clone was counted many times. The genes are TRBV11-2 and TRBJ2-2; 9 bases agree with TRBD2. The length of the CDR3 is 20 residues. Germline assignment: CDR1 SGHAT and CDR2 FQNNGV. Losses at the gene ends were 0 bases for V and 5 bases for J; bases not matched to a gene: 16. The CDR3 here is CASSLDYIAGGPSGTGELFF. The CDR3 bases are TGTGCCAGCAGCTTAGATTATATCGCGGGAGGGCCGTCGGGGACCGGGGAGCTGTTTTTT.